The 17 T cell receptor beta chains below were found in one sample sequenced in a study of cytomegalovirus exposure and HLA in healthy donors. The PCR made use of 60 Vbeta and 13 Jbeta primers. Measured with immunoSEQ multiplex PCR; TCRdb has only the in-frame clones, and not every one. The table has fewer than 200,000 clones, roughly four fifths seen once. Sequencing used PBMCs. Receptors originate from a woman aged 50 to 65 in good health and CMV-seronegative.

The chain uses TRBV19 and TRBJ1-2; 7 nucleotides match TRBD1. The germline V gene encodes CDR1 LNHDA and CDR2 SQIVND (reference sequence). J was trimmed by 2 bases and V by 5 bases; bases with no gene match: 2. CDR3 size: 13 residues. The CDR3 DNA follows: TGTGCCAGTAGTCCGACAGGGAACTATGGCTACACCTTC. It encodes CASSPTGNYGYTF.

The V call is TRBV7-2, the J call TRBJ2-1; TRBD1 matches 9 bases. The CDR3 is 15 residues long. The J segment lost 6 bases and the V segment lost 5 bases, leaving 8 bases of the junction unmatched. In germline, CDR1 is SGHTA, CDR2 FQGNSA. The CDR3 loop is CASSVQGQGVNEQFF. In nucleotides, the CDR3 is TGTGCCAGCAGCGTTCAGGGACAGGGAGTCAATGAGCAGTTCTTC.

The chain uses TRBV6-5 and TRBJ2-1; tentative D call: TRBD2 (5 bases). The V and J ends lost 2 bases and 9 bases respectively, with 11 bases between them. The length of the CDR3 is 13 residues. The germline V gene has CDR1 MNHEY and CDR2 SVGAGI. The CDR3 loop reads CASSYEGRSEQFF. CDR3 nucleotides: TGTGCCAGCAGTTACGAGGGCCGAAGTGAGCAGTTCTTC.

CDR3 residues: CASSLDGGNTGELFF. The CDR3 nucleotides are TGTGCCAGCAGCTTAGATGGCGGGAACACCGGGGAGCTGTTTTTT. The chain employs TRBV7-3 and TRBJ2-2; D is unclear. Germline lookup yields CDR1 SGHTA and CDR2 FQGTGA. V dropped 2 bases and J dropped 1 base, with 8 bases sitting between them. The CDR3 loop spans 15 amino acids. Full variable domain (rest looked up from reference TRBV7-3 and TRBJ2-2): GAGVSQTPSNKVTEKGKYVELRCDPISGHTALYWYRQSLGQGPEFLIYFQGTGAADDSGLPNDRFFAVRPEGSVSTLKIQRTERGDSAVYLCASSLDGGNTGELFFGEGSRLTVL.

This chain uses TRBV18 with TRBJ1-2; D gene ambiguous. Germline CDR1 reads KGHSH; CDR2 reads LQKENI. The V end was cut by 3 bases, the J end by 3 bases, with 5 bases between. The CDR3 covers 12 residues. CDR3 DNA: TGTGCCAGCTCACCCGAGGACTATGGCTACACCTTC. Translation: CASSPEDYGYTF.

The V and J genes are TRBV2 and TRBJ2-5; maybe TRBD2 (6 bases). The CDR3 length is 14 residues. Per the germline V gene, CDR1 is SNHLY and CDR2 is FYNNEI. V was pared by 5 bases and J by 7 bases, with 17 bases between. This CDR3 reads CASSSTSSLWTQYF. CDR3 DNA: TGTGCCAGCAGTTCAACTAGCTCCCTATGGACCCAGTACTTC.

This rearrangement joins TRBV5-6 to TRBJ1-5; no reliable D call. Trimming removed 1 base at V and 3 bases at J, with 8 bases between. In germline, CDR1 is SGHDT, CDR2 YYEEEE. The CDR3 contains 14 residues. CDR3 residues: CASSLLADNQPQHF. For the CDR3, the DNA is TGTGCCAGCAGCTTGTTGGCAGACAATCAGCCCCAGCATTTT.

V gene TRBV6-5 combines with J gene TRBJ2-7, with D possibly TRBD2 on 7 matching bases. The CDR3 runs 15 residues. Per the germline V gene, CDR1 is MNHEY and CDR2 is SVGAGI. V lost 6 bases and J 2 bases, leaving 17 bases between the germline ends. The CDR3 reads CASSRQGREAYEQYF. The CDR3 coding sequence is TGTGCCAGCAGCCGTCAGGGGAGGGAAGCCTACGAGCAGTACTTC.

The rearrangement links TRBV6-1 to TRBJ2-7; a weak D match, TRBD1 (6 bases). V shed 7 bases and J shed 3 bases, with 19 bases lying between them. There are 15 residues in the CDR3. From germline, CDR1 is MNHNS and CDR2 SASEGT. The CDR3 DNA reads TGTGCCAGCAAGTCCGAACAGGGAAGAAACTACGAGCAGTACTTC. Translated, it gives CASKSEQGRNYEQYF.

The chain recombines TRBV12-5 with TRBJ1-1, with D tentatively TRBD1 (6 bases). The CDR3 extends over 10 amino acids. Trimming took 5 bases from V and 14 from J, leaving 12 bases between them. CDR1 LGHNT and CDR2 FRNRAP come from the germline V gene. The CDR3 loop is CASGIDRRFF. For the CDR3, the DNA is TGTGCTAGTGGTATAGACAGGCGCTTCTTT. The entire variable domain, with the rest obtained from reference TRBV12-5 and TRBJ1-1, is as follows: DARVTQTPRHKVTEMGQEVTMRCQPILGHNTVFWYRQTMMQGLELLAYFRNRAPLDDSGMPKDRFSAEMPDATLATLKIQPSEPRDSAVYFCASGIDRRFFGQGTRLTVV.

A few counts support this clone. V and J are TRBV5-1 and TRBJ2-7; possible D gene TRBD2, 5 bases. The CDR3 extends over 13 amino acids. V lost 0 bases and J 5 bases, leaving 9 bases between the germline ends. CDR1 is SGHRS, CDR2 YFSETQ, per germline. CDR3 amino acids: CASSLERSHEQYF. In DNA form, the CDR3 reads TGCGCCAGCAGCTTGGAGCGGAGCCACGAGCAGTACTTC.

The chain links TRBV27 to TRBJ2-7, with 10 bases identical to TRBD1. The CDR3 is 15 residues long. CDR1 is MNHEY and CDR2 is SMNVEV in the germline V gene (reference sequence). J was trimmed by 4 bases and V by 6 bases; bases with no gene match: 9. The CDR3 coding sequence is TGTGCCAGCAGACCTATATCGGACAGGGGGTACGAGCAGTACTTC. Translated, it gives CASRPISDRGYEQYF.

The J gene is TRBJ1-5, the V gene TRBV4-3; tentative D call: TRBD1 (6 bases). V dropped 4 bases and J dropped 3 bases, with 16 bases sitting between them. CDR3 length: 16 residues. Germline CDR1 is LGHNA and CDR2 is YSLEER. The CDR3 sequence: CASSPSLRTVNQPQHF. CDR3 sequence (DNA): TGCGCCAGCAGCCCTTCCCTCCGGACAGTCAATCAGCCCCAGCATTTT.

This clone came up a few times. The chain combines TRBV18 with TRBJ1-6; D unclear. The CDR3 spans 13 residues. V was cut by 4 bases and J by 8 bases, with 9 bases left in between. Germline CDR1 and CDR2: KGHSH and LQKENI. CDR3 loop: CASSHGPDSPLHF. In DNA, the CDR3 is TGTGCCAGCTCACATGGGCCCGATTCACCCCTCCACTTT.

The V and J genes are TRBV7-3 and TRBJ1-1; tentative D call: TRBD1 (6 bases). Germline lookup yields CDR1 SGHTA and CDR2 FQGTGA. The length of the CDR3 is 13 residues. The germline V and J ends were trimmed by 3 bases and 6 bases, with 11 bases remaining between them. The CDR3 coding sequence is TGTGCCAGCAGCTTTTTACAGGGCGCTGAAGCTTTCTTT. Its protein product is CASSFLQGAEAFF.

This chain uses TRBV19 with TRBJ2-3; D is ambiguous. Trimming cost V 1 base and J 1 base, with 6 bases left between them. The CDR3 contains 14 residues. Germline CDR1 is LNHDA and CDR2 is SQIVND (reference sequence). The CDR3 reads CASSIGTRTDTQYF. As DNA, the CDR3 is TGTGCCAGTAGTATAGGAACACGCACAGATACGCAGTATTTT.

This chain connects TRBV30 to TRBJ2-7; tentatively, D is TRBD1 (5 bases). Looked up from germline, CDR1 is GTSNPN and CDR2 is SVGIG (reference sequence). Trimming removed 5 bases from V and 5 bases from J, with 10 bases in between. The CDR3 is made up of 11 amino acids. This CDR3 reads CAWYQGHEQYF. The DNA for the CDR3 is TGTGCCTGGTATCAGGGCCACGAGCAGTACTTC.